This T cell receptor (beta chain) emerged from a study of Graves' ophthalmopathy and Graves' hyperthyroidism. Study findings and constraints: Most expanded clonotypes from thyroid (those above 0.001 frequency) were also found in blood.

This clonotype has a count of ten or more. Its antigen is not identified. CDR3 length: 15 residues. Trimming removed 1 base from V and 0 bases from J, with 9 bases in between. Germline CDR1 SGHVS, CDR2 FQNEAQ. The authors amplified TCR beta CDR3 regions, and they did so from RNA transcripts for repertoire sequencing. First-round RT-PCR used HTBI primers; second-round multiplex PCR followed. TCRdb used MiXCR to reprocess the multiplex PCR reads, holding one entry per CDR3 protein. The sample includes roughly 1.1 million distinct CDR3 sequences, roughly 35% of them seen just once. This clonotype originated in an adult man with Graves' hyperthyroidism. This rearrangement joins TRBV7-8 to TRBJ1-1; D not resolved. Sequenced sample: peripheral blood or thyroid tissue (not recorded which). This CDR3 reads CASSLEDTMNTEAFF. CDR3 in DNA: TGTGCCAGCAGCTTAGAAGACACAATGAACACTGAAGCTTTCTTT.